This TCR beta chain is drawn from a study of T-cell memory formation after mild COVID-19 (dated by TCRdb to the early 2020s). Notes on the research overall: Most TCR sequence clusters were specific to one of the two donors. T-cell clones expanding and contracting after mild COVID-19 in a couple of donors were tracked by longitudinal TCRalpha and TCRbeta repertoire sequencing. The cohort was made up of two young adult volunteers, one female and one male, who were previously healthy.

V is pared back by 5 bases and J by 7 bases, with 15 bases lying between the germline termini. CDR1 and CDR2 were assigned from the germline V gene (reference sequence) as SEHNR and FQNEAQ. Inclusive of the bounding cysteine and phenylalanine, the CDR3 is 13 residues long. Kept here is only the CDR3 DNA, which spans 39 bases and is read in frame from base 1. For this clonotype: Its cognate antigen has yet to be identified. Base qualities were left out, and no much larger clone turns up one base away.

What the research found in general, with its limitations: The second-wave clones that peaked on day 37 were not confirmed to be SARS-CoV-2 specific. Contracting CD4+ clones were found mainly in CM and EM memory subsets, while CD8+ clones were enriched in EMRA. The detection of some responding clones in pre-infection memory suggests that pre-existing cross-reactive memory T cells joined the SARS-CoV-2 response. The study covered only a couple of mild cases, and larger cohorts including severe cases with pre-infection samples were considered necessary. Clones that contracted from day 15 to 85 showed balanced CD4/CD8 phenotypes, whereas a second wave of clones that expanded from day 15 to 37 leaned towards CD4+.

The listed sequencing device is Illumina NovaSeq 6000. Using 5'RACE with constant-segment primers, TCRalpha and TCRbeta cDNA libraries were constructed, with sample barcodes and unique molecular identifiers added in the process. RNA was extracted from every sample with Trizol reagent. Library amplification was performed in two PCR steps, and a second sample barcode and Illumina TruSeq adapters were introduced in the second step. Libraries were sequenced on an Illumina NovaSeq with 2 x 150 bp paired-end reads. The authors' pipeline ran thus. With migec v1.2.7, reads were demultiplexed and then collapsed into UMI-guided consensus sequences. Using mixcr v2.1.11, the UMI consensuses were aligned to TRA and TRB V and J templates and assembled into clonotypes. A clonotype was counted as expanded or contracted only if both edgeR and NoisET called the change significant, with noise models trained on biological replicates. For edgeR calls, a false discovery rate-adjusted p below 0.01 and a log2 fold-change threshold of 1 were applied. As an exploratory analysis of dynamics, max-normalized trajectories of the 1000 most abundant clonotypes were examined by PCA with hierarchical clustering. Separately sequenced CD4+ and CD8+ repertoires were used to assign a CD4 or CD8 phenotype to each responding clone. TCRdb reprocessed the public reads (quality trimming at Q25 with fastp, clone calling with MiXCR) and kept in-frame beta chains. Rows with a matching CDR3 protein are joined into one entry that keeps the most common DNA and genes. Here the V and J calls rest on TCRdb's processing, not on the authors' analysis. This sample gives 90,000 to 130,000 distinct CDR3 sequences in total; 15% to 20% of them show up just once. The ten largest clones add up to 5% to 7% of the sample.

Ficoll-Paque density gradient centrifugation was used to isolate PBMCs. The chain is encoded by TRBV7-9 joined to TRBJ2-7; there is no confident call for the D gene. The source of this sequence is a man younger than 35 who had mild COVID-19 (a few samples of this study predate the infection). The sample titles of this study are shuffled in the database, so cell type and time point are left out; the donor was told from shared clones. Specimen: PBMCs or a T cell subset sorted from them (not recorded which). The CDR3 is CASSILQHEEQYF. DNA sequence: TGTGCCAGCAGCATTTTACAACACGAAGAGCAGTACTTC.